The sequence of this TCR beta chain was determined in a study of CD8 T cells in ankylosing spondylitis. Notes on this clonotype: The antigen is undetermined.

Quantitative 5'-RACE with molecular barcodes was used to make the TCR beta libraries. TCRdb processed the 5' RACE reads anew with MiXCR; each CDR3 protein has one entry. The sample holds about 480,000 distinct CDR3 sequences; over 15% are singletons and the top ten take approximately 0.97%. V gave up 1 base and J gave up 13 bases, with 8 bases separating them. The CDR3 contains 11 residues. CDR1 and CDR2 (germline): LGHDT, YNNKEL (reference sequence). Regarding the study as a whole: Earlier authors reported some of these motif variants in reactive arthritis synovial fluid and blood. Among TCR beta sequences, a motif of eight or nine highly homologous variants appeared characteristic of ankylosing spondylitis blood. Disease-linked clones reportedly concentrated significantly in matched ankylosing spondylitis synovial fluid.

The sample consisted of blood, either unsorted or a sorted T cell fraction (not recorded which). V gene TRBV3-1 combines with J gene TRBJ2-4; no clear D gene. This sequence originates from a male donor with ankylosing spondylitis. CDR3 DNA: TGTGCCAGCAGCCAAGGGGCGAGCCAGTACTTC. This sequence encodes CASSQGASQYF.